The entry below describes one TCR beta chain. The junction had 11 bases not matched to a gene; V was cut back by 5 bases and J by 3 bases. The CDR3 length is 17 residues. The germline CDR1 and CDR2 sequences are SGHNT and YYREEE (reference sequence). The sample belongs to a study of control samples from healthy donors and cancer patients. Clones were read by immunoSEQ multiplex PCR, and TCRdb kept only the in-frame ones, dropping some. The sample lists approximately 84,000 clones, 91% occurring once. Material for sequencing was blood. The V call is TRBV5-4, the J call TRBJ2-2; 9 nucleotides line up with TRBD2. This sequence was found in a man aged 30-40 years in good health. CDR3 DNA sequence: TGTGCCAGCAGACTCCTCACTAGCGGGCCTTACACCGGGGAGCTGTTTTTT. Translating it yields CASRLLTSGPYTGELFF.